This T cell receptor (beta chain) was captured in a study of blood T cells in healthy people across ages. Each sample yielded at least 6 micrograms of PBMC total RNA. Primers used in a second PCR of about 7 to 12 cycles were a sample-barcoded 5' primer and a J-beta primer mix. TCRdb re-called the 5' RACE reads through MiXCR, storing one row per CDR3 protein. The repertoire holds about a million distinct CDR3 sequences, more than 30% seen once, with less than 15% in the top ten. Losses at the gene ends were 0 bases for V and 2 bases for J; bases not matched to a gene: 7. Germline CDR1 reads SGHRS; CDR2 reads YFSETQ. The CDR3 is made up of 16 amino acids.

The genes are TRBV5-1 and TRBJ2-7; 8 bases are shared with TRBD2. The source material was blood. This receptor was identified in a man aged 18 to 29 in good health. In nucleotides, the CDR3 is TGCGCCAGCAGCTTGGAGAGCGGGAGTGGAGCCTACGAGCAGTACTTC. Translation: CASSLESGSGAYEQYF. Full variable domain (missing parts from reference TRBV5-1 and TRBJ2-7): KAGVTQTPRYLIKTRGQQVTLSCSPISGHRSVSWYQQTPGQGLQFLFEYFSETQRNKGNFPGRFSGRQFSNSRSEMNVSTLELGDSALYLCASSLESGSGAYEQYFGPGTRLTVT.